This record covers a single TCR beta chain. The sample originates from a study of T cell changes during pregnancy in multiple sclerosis. Assay: immunoSEQ multiplex PCR; the TCRdb copy retains only in-frame clones and omits some. The data contain tens of thousands of clones, roughly nine tenths of them singletons. V dropped 3 bases and J dropped 7 bases, with 18 bases sitting between them. The CDR3 is 15 amino acids. Per the germline V gene, CDR1 is GTSNPN and CDR2 is SVGIG (reference sequence). The receptor comes from a female donor with multiple sclerosis, enrolled in a pregnancy study. Sequenced material: peripheral blood, taken in the third trimester of pregnancy. This chain connects TRBV30 to TRBJ2-2; tentative D call: TRBD2 (6 bases). The CDR3 region is CAWRVAGRGFGELFF. The CDR3 DNA is TGTGCCTGGAGGGTGGCGGGACGGGGATTCGGGGAGCTGTTTTTT.